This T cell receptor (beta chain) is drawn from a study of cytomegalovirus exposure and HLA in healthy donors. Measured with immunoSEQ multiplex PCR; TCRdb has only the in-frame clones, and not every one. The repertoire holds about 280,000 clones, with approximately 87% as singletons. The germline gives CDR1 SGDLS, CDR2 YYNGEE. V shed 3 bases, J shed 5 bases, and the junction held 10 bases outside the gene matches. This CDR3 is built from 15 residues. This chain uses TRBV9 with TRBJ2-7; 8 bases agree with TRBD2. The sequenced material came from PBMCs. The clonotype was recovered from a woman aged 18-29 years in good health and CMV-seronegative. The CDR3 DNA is TGTGCCAGCAGCGCCGGGGGACTAGTTCTGGACGAGCAGTACTTC. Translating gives CASSAGGLVLDEQYF.